This TCR beta chain was captured in a study of T cell repertoires in cytomegalovirus infection. The CDR3 is 15 residues long. The ends lost 2 bases at V and 6 bases at J; junction bases unmatched: 3. Germline CDR1 is SGHTA and CDR2 is FQGTGA. TCRdb ran MiXCR on the reads and lists one entry per CDR3 protein. The table records 110,000 or so distinct CDR3 sequences, 25% to 35% of them present only once. Turning to this clonotype: The target antigen is unknown.

This specimen consisted of CD8+ T cells from cultured PBMCs, obtained from culture after CMV antigen stimulation. The receptor was isolated from a human donor in good health (CMV status not recorded). Some clones in this sample may be carry-over from other donors' samples. The chain employs TRBV7-3 and TRBJ2-1; 11 bases are shared with TRBD2. The chain's CDR3 is CASSLFSGGVNEQFF. The CDR3 bases are TGTGCCAGCAGCTTATTTAGCGGGGGGGTCAATGAGCAGTTCTTC.